Each of the 8 T cell receptor beta chains below was sequenced from the same sample in a study of T-cell reconstitution after alpha-beta-depleted transplantation in children. Unique molecular identifiers were used in preparing the TCRbeta library. TCRdb recomputed calls from the PCR reads with MiXCR, one row per CDR3 protein. The data show over 45,000 distinct CDR3 sequences, with around 40% seen just once and less than 98% held by the top ten. Sample: PBMCs, mostly from graft donor cells, taken 360 days after TCRalphabeta/CD19-depleted stem cell transplant. The receptors were gathered from a male patient aged 5 to 17 who had a stem cell transplant for acute lymphoblastic leukemia, so the T cells may come from the graft donor.

The rearrangement links TRBV7-3 to TRBJ2-7; 8 positions agree with TRBD1. The germline V gene has CDR1 SGHTA and CDR2 FQGTGA. J was trimmed by 3 bases and V by 3 bases; bases with no gene match: 7. The CDR3 is 15 amino acids. This CDR3 reads CASSFLPGQDYEQYF. In nucleotides, the CDR3 is TGTGCCAGCAGCTTCCTACCGGGACAGGACTACGAGCAGTACTTC. Together with reference TRBV7-3 and TRBJ2-7, the CDR3 gives the full variable domain: GAGVSQTPSNKVTEKGKYVELRCDPISGHTALYWYRQSLGQGPEFLIYFQGTGAADDSGLPNDRFFAVRPEGSVSTLKIQRTERGDSAVYLCASSFLPGQDYEQYFGPGTRLTVT.

V gene TRBV12-3 or TRBV12-4 combines with J gene TRBJ2-5; D is unclear. Trimming stripped 4 bases from V and 4 bases from J, with 4 bases between. The CDR3 has 11 residues. This CDR3 reads CASSSGETQYF. CDR3 in DNA: TGTGCCAGCAGTTCCGGAGAGACCCAGTACTTC.

The rearrangement uses TRBV27 and TRBJ2-2, with D unclear. Between the trimmed V and J ends, which lost 3 bases and 8 bases, there was a span of 10 bases. CDR1 and CDR2 from the germline V gene are MNHEY and SMNVEV (reference sequence). The CDR3 length is 13 residues. The CDR3 loop is CASSLGMQGELFF. The CDR3 DNA reads as TGTGCCAGCAGTTTGGGGATGCAAGGGGAGCTGTTTTTT.

Here the CDR3 reads CASSGPSDTEAFF. The DNA for the CDR3 is TGTGCCAGCAGCGGACCCTCAGACACTGAAGCTTTCTTT. The rearrangement joins TRBV9 to TRBJ1-1; D not resolved. There are 13 residues in the CDR3. CDR1 and CDR2 from the germline V gene are SGDLS and YYNGEE. Trimming shortened V by 3 bases and J by 3 bases, and 9 bases separated the two germline ends.

V usage is TRBV12-3 or TRBV12-4 and J usage is TRBJ2-2; D ambiguous. This CDR3 has 13 amino acids. The V end was cut by 3 bases, the J end by 0 bases, with 2 bases between. The CDR3 sequence is CASSFPNTGELFF. The CDR3 DNA follows: TGTGCCAGCAGTTTTCCGAACACCGGGGAGCTGTTTTTT.

The table lists this clonotype with a few counts. V usage is TRBV20-1 and J usage is TRBJ2-3; the D is unclear. The CDR3 loop spans 16 amino acids. Trimming took 6 bases from V and 2 from J, leaving 21 bases between them. Germline V gene lookup returns CDR1 DFQATT and CDR2 SNEGSKA (reference sequence). The CDR3 is CSATPDPGGFTDTQYF. CDR3 nucleotide sequence: TGCAGTGCAACCCCTGATCCGGGTGGGTTCACAGATACGCAGTATTTT.

This clonotype turned up a few times. The chain links TRBV11-2 to TRBJ2-1; no clear D. Trimming stripped 1 base from V and 0 bases from J, with 7 bases between. Germline V CDR1 and CDR2: SGHAT, FQNNGV. The CDR3 has 15 residues. CDR3 region: CASSLGYSSYNEQFF. CDR3 in DNA: TGTGCCAGCAGCTTAGGGTACAGCTCCTACAATGAGCAGTTCTTC.

The genes are TRBV7-6 and TRBJ2-7; 7 bases are shared with TRBD1. With 1 base clipped from V and 4 bases from J, the junction kept 4 bases outside the gene matches. The CDR3 covers 14 residues. Germline V CDR1 and CDR2: SGHVS, FNYEAQ. CDR3 in DNA: TGTGCCAGCAGCTTAGAGCAGGGGGTTTACGAGCAGTACTTC. Amino acids: CASSLEQGVYEQYF.